Listed below are T cell receptor beta chains from one sample, sequenced in a study of shared clonotypes between healthy human individuals. The method was immunoSEQ multiplex PCR; TCRdb's version includes in-frame clones alone and lacks a portion of them. Of some 1,100,000 clones listed, around 78% are singletons. Source material: memory CD4+ T cells from PBMCs. The receptor source for this set is a man younger than 35 in good health. Some clones in this sample may be carry-over from other donors' samples. The CDR3 runs from the conserved cysteine through the conserved F or W. D genes are given only for firm matches. Not all rows give a size; the values are once, few, many and, for expanded clones, a class.

j_call	clone_size	d_call	v_call	cdr3_aa	cdr3_nt
TRBJ2-2	-	TRBD1	TRBV11-2	CASSSLRTGITGELFF	TGTGCCAGCAGCTCCTTAAGGACAGGGATAACCGGGGAGCTGTTTTTT
TRBJ1-5	-	-	TRBV5-4	CASSLQGGGQPQHF	TGTGCCAGCAGCTTGCAGGGTGGGGGCCAGCCCCAGCATTTT
TRBJ2-7	-	-	TRBV28	CASSRDAYEQYF	TGTGCCAGCAGTCGGGACGCCTACGAGCAGTACTTC
TRBJ2-5	few	-	TRBV28	CASSLKQIMYQETQYF	TGTGCCAGCAGTTTAAAGCAGATAATGTACCAAGAGACCCAGTACTTC
TRBJ1-3	-	-	TRBV5-1	CASSPDGSSGNTIYF	TGCGCCAGCAGCCCGGATGGTAGCTCTGGAAACACCATATATTTT
TRBJ2-7	-	-	TRBV28	CASSSAAYEQYF	TGTGCCAGCAGTTCGGCTGCCTACGAGCAGTACTTC
TRBJ1-1	-	-	TRBV5-6	CASSLGGPTEAFF	TGTGCCAGCAGCTTGGGGGGGCCCACTGAAGCTTTCTTT
TRBJ2-2	-	-	TRBV7-7	CASSLTDSHTGELFF	TGTGCCAGCAGCTTAACGGACAGTCACACCGGGGAGCTGTTTTTT
TRBJ2-7	once	-	TRBV4-2	CASSPSHRLDLYEQYF	TGTGCCAGCAGCCCCTCTCATCGACTAGATCTTTACGAGCAGTACTTC
TRBJ2-7	-	-	TRBV2	CASTLQSGYEQYF	TGTGCCAGCACTCTCCAGTCTGGCTACGAGCAGTACTTC
TRBJ1-5	-	TRBD1	TRBV2	CASSRTGGSNQPQHF	TGTGCCAGCAGTAGAACAGGGGGAAGCAATCAGCCCCAGCATTTT
TRBJ2-3	-	-	TRBV5-1	CASSLTQGTDTQYF	TGCGCCAGCAGCCTAACACAGGGTACAGATACGCAGTATTTT
TRBJ2-1	-	TRBD1	TRBV5-4	CASSPRDRGSYNEQFF	TGTGCCAGCAGCCCAAGGGACAGGGGTTCCTACAATGAGCAGTTCTTC
TRBJ2-7	-	TRBD2	TRBV5-4	CASSSGALAGSYEQYF	TGTGCCAGCAGCTCGGGGGCCCTAGCGGGATCCTACGAGCAGTACTTC
TRBJ1-3	-	-	TRBV4-3	CASSIQGSGNTIYF	TGCGCCAGCAGCATACAGGGATCTGGAAACACCATATATTTT
TRBJ2-5	once	TRBD1	TRBV7-6	CASSRKTGVEETQYF	TGTGCCAGCAGCCGCAAGACAGGGGTGGAGGAGACCCAGTACTTC
TRBJ2-7	-	TRBD2	TRBV28	CASSPLSGRQPYEQYF	TGTGCCAGCAGTCCCCTTAGCGGGAGGCAGCCCTACGAGCAGTACTTC
TRBJ2-3	-	-	TRBV27	CASSYRRPDTQYF	TGTGCCAGCAGTTATCGCCGCCCAGATACGCAGTATTTT
TRBJ2-3	-	-	TRBV5-8	CASSRGQTGDTQYF	TGTGCCAGCAGCCGAGGACAGACTGGGGATACGCAGTATTTT
TRBJ2-1	once	TRBD2	TRBV5-1	CASSWGTSGASYNEQFF	TGCGCCAGCAGCTGGGGGACTAGCGGGGCCTCCTACAATGAGCAGTTCTTC
TRBJ2-1	-	-	TRBV6-5	CASTGRNSYNEQFF	TGTGCCAGCACTGGGAGAAACTCCTACAATGAGCAGTTCTTC
TRBJ1-2	-	-	TRBV28	CASSLQLTDGYTF	TGTGCCAGCAGCCTCCAGCTCACAGATGGCTACACCTTC
TRBJ1-1	-	-	TRBV2	CASSGTMETEAFF	TGTGCCAGCTCCGGGACGATGGAAACTGAAGCTTTCTTT
TRBJ2-6	-	-	TRBV11-2	CASSLQVSGANVLTF	TGTGCCAGCAGCTTACAAGTCTCTGGGGCCAACGTCCTGACTTTC
TRBJ2-3	-	-	TRBV30	CAWSVGGNEDTQYF	TGTGCCTGGAGTGTAGGGGGGAACGAAGATACGCAGTATTTT
TRBJ2-7	-	TRBD2	TRBV14	CASSRLAGVFLHEQYF	TGTGCCAGCAGCCGACTAGCGGGAGTTTTCTTACACGAGCAGTACTTC
TRBJ2-2	-	-	TRBV4-3	CASSQDRQATGELFF	TGCGCCAGCAGCCAAGATCGTCAGGCGACCGGGGAGCTGTTTTTT
TRBJ2-7	-	TRBD2	TRBV5-1	CASSQRTSGMAYEQYF	TGCGCCAGCAGCCAACGGACTAGCGGGATGGCCTACGAGCAGTACTTC
TRBJ2-7	-	TRBD2	TRBV19	CASSIAASGIRTYEQYF	TGTGCCAGTAGTATAGCGGCTAGCGGGATTAGGACCTACGAGCAGTACTTC
TRBJ1-2	-	-	TRBV18	CASSRDADYGYTF	TGTGCCAGCTCACGGGACGCCGACTATGGCTACACCTTC
TRBJ1-4	few	-	TRBV18	CASSGGQPTNEKLFF	TGTGCCAGCTCAGGAGGACAGCCAACTAATGAAAAACTGTTTTTT
TRBJ2-3	-	-	TRBV19	CASSIGLVLGDTQYF	TGTGCCAGTAGTATAGGATTGGTCTTGGGTGATACGCAGTATTTT
TRBJ2-6	-	-	TRBV7-6	CASSLIPASGANVLTF	TGTGCCAGCAGCTTGATCCCAGCATCTGGGGCCAACGTCCTGACTTTC
TRBJ1-1	few	-	TRBV7-3	CASSTGMNTEAFF	TGTGCCAGCAGTACAGGGATGAACACTGAAGCTTTCTTT
TRBJ1-2	once	-	TRBV4-2	CASSQDLGEGYTF	TGTGCCAGCAGCCAAGATTTGGGGGAAGGCTACACCTTC
TRBJ2-2	-	TRBD2	TRBV11-2	CASSLDLRLAPRGTGELFF	TGTGCCAGCAGCTTAGATCTTAGACTAGCCCCCAGAGGCACCGGGGAGCTGTTTTTT
TRBJ1-5	few	-	TRBV19	CASSMRGPTYQPQHF	TGTGCCAGTAGTATGAGGGGTCCTACCTATCAGCCCCAGCATTTT
TRBJ2-3	-	TRBD1	TRBV7-9	CASSNSPGTGLSDTQYF	TGTGCCAGCAGTAACTCCCCCGGGACAGGGCTATCTGATACGCAGTATTTT
TRBJ1-2	-	TRBD1	TRBV19	CASSISGRGNYGYTF	TGTGCCAGTAGTATCTCGGGCAGGGGGAACTATGGCTACACCTTC
TRBJ2-1	-	TRBD2	TRBV11-2	CASSVTSGAIFEQFF	TGTGCCAGCAGCGTCACTAGCGGGGCCATCTTTGAGCAGTTCTTC
TRBJ2-7	-	-	TRBV5-6	CASSLVQLPYEQYF	TGTGCCAGCAGCTTGGTCCAGCTGCCCTACGAGCAGTACTTC
TRBJ2-3	once	-	TRBV2	CASSRRRGGTDTQYF	TGTGCCAGCAGTAGGAGGCGCGGGGGCACAGATACGCAGTATTTT
TRBJ2-1	-	-	TRBV7-2	CASSRPGKNEQFF	TGTGCCAGCAGCCGCCCGGGAAAGAATGAGCAGTTCTTC
TRBJ1-2	-	-	TRBV7-2	CASSSGNRFGYTF	TGTGCCAGCAGCTCAGGGAACAGATTCGGCTACACCTTC
TRBJ2-2	once	-	TRBV29-1	CSVVGARQQGTGELFF	TGCAGCGTTGTGGGGGCCCGACAGCAGGGCACCGGGGAGCTGTTTTTT
TRBJ2-7	-	-	TRBV19	CASSIPGSSYEQYF	TGTGCCAGTAGTATTCCAGGGAGCTCCTACGAGCAGTACTTC
TRBJ2-5	few	-	TRBV19	CASSIGPSQETQYF	TGTGCCAGTAGTATAGGCCCTAGCCAAGAGACCCAGTACTTC
TRBJ2-2	-	-	TRBV9	CASSVEATGELFF	TGTGCCAGCAGCGTCGAGGCCACCGGGGAGCTGTTTTTT
TRBJ2-7	-	-	TRBV28	CASRVAYEQYF	TGTGCCAGCAGGGTCGCCTACGAGCAGTACTTC
TRBJ1-2	few	-	TRBV2	CASSPQGPWDGYTF	TGTGCCAGCAGTCCTCAGGGGCCTTGGGATGGCTACACCTTC
TRBJ1-3	-	-	TRBV2	CASSRDFSGNTIYF	TGTGCCAGCAGTCGGGACTTCTCTGGAAACACCATATATTTT
TRBJ1-1	few	TRBD1	TRBV2	CASSEQGTGRAFF	TGTGCCAGCAGTGAACAAGGGACAGGGCGGGCTTTCTTT
TRBJ2-1	many	-	TRBV6-1	CASHLLYEGDGEQFF	TGTGCCAGTCACCTCCTATATGAGGGGGATGGTGAGCAGTTCTTC
TRBJ2-7	-	TRBD2	TRBV4-1	CASSRAASGSGESYEQYF	TGCGCCAGCAGCCGAGCCGCAAGCGGGAGTGGGGAATCCTACGAGCAGTACTTC
TRBJ1-4	-	TRBD1	TRBV4-1	CASSQDPTGANEKLFF	TGCGCCAGCAGCCAAGATCCGACAGGGGCGAATGAAAAACTGTTTTTT
TRBJ1-2	-	TRBD1	TRBV2	CASIHGQGDYGYTF	TGTGCCAGCATACACGGACAGGGAGACTATGGCTACACCTTC
TRBJ2-1	once	-	TRBV5-4	CASSLAVGSRNEQFF	TGTGCCAGCAGCTTGGCCGTGGGTTCAAGGAATGAGCAGTTCTTC
TRBJ2-2	-	-	TRBV9	CASSVGSGQATGELFF	TGTGCCAGCAGCGTAGGGTCAGGGCAGGCCACCGGGGAGCTGTTTTTT
TRBJ1-5	-	-	TRBV28	CASSVPGQPQHF	TGTGCCAGCAGTGTGCCGGGACAACCCCAGCATTTT
TRBJ2-7	once	TRBD2	TRBV5-1	CASSPRTSGPYEQYF	TGCGCCAGCAGCCCCCGGACTAGCGGGCCCTACGAGCAGTACTTC